This T cell receptor beta chain was recorded in a study of Ad26.COV2.S vaccination and SARS-CoV-2 variants. As to treatment: around 19 received Ad26.COV2.S at low or high dose, single or two shots; five or six received placebo; per-sample allocation not given. The samples were gathered on day 63 after the first injection of vaccine or placebo. This CDR3 comprises 15 residues. Per germline, CDR1 GTSNPN and CDR2 SVGIG (reference sequence). Trimming removed 0 bases at V and 3 bases at J, with 11 bases between. Using immunoSEQ multiplex PCR, the repertoire was profiled, and TCRdb retains in-frame clones only, with some absent. The sample lists hundreds of thousands of clones, roughly 90% occurring once.

The sample was peripheral blood, taken in a trial of Ad26.COV2.S vaccine versus placebo. The TCR sequence derives from a person aged 18 to 65 who received the Ad26.COV2.S COVID-19 vaccine or a placebo. The chain uses TRBV30 and TRBJ2-2; perhaps TRBD2 as D (6 bases). CDR3 sequence (DNA): TGTGCCTGGAGTGTCAGGGACTCATACACCGGGGAGCTGTTTTTT. As protein: CAWSVRDSYTGELFF.